Described below is a single TCR beta chain sequence and its context. The target of this receptor is not known. No base quality values were provided; no much bigger clone lies one nucleotide off. This record comes from a study of blood T cell repertoires in COVID-19 (dated by TCRdb to the early 2020s). Context from the whole study: Samples covering the acute and convalescent phases of COVID-19 were provided by collaborators in the United States, Italy and Spain. The prospective study material was composed of cDNA or gDNA derived from T cells, B-cell-depleted T cells, or PBMCs. The dataset comprised deeply sampled blood TCRbeta repertoires from subjects exposed to, actively infected with, or recovered from COVID-19. A freely available public database, intended as a resource for researchers studying the immune response to SARS-CoV-2, is where the repertoires were released. The samples were drawn from the first 160 participants of the ongoing ImmuneRACE study and from 950 to 1,500 subjects provided by 6 global collaborators. The sample metadata nearly always contained a de-identified subject ID, COVID-19 status, age in years and sex. Where available, HLA class I and class II types were obtained from metadata supplied by the sample provider rather than from assay-based typing. Findings and caveats that apply to the study as a whole: How much clinical and demographic metadata was included differed by source and by participant, and the metadata was provided uncurated.

TCRbeta CDR3 regions were amplified from genomic DNA by means of the immunoSEQ Assay, a bias-controlled multiplex PCR. Regarding the original processing steps: Nucleated cell counts per sample were estimated from amplification of reference gene primers within the assay. Sequence reads were collapsed and filtered to measure the absolute abundance of every unique TCRbeta CDR3 rearrangement. For each sample, productive Simpson clonality was calculated as the square root of Simpson's diversity index across productive rearrangements. Not all clones reach the TCRdb copy of this immuneACCESS table, which keeps in-frame sequences only. Checked studies attribute under half of the gap to unresolved V genes and leave the rest unexplained. Clonal size and the V and J genes are those of that table, whereas D and trimming came from the DNA. The sample table holds just over 350,000 clones, of which 86% were seen once. The ten largest clones represent around 7.4% of the sample.

Trimming takes 3 bases from V and 1 base from J, and the germline ends sit 6 bases apart. For CDR1 and CDR2, the germline V gene lists SGHRS and YFSETQ. The CDR3 contains 13 residues, cysteine and phenylalanine counted. CDR3 DNA only is kept here, 39 bases in frame from base 1. At one collaborating source in Seattle, patients were enrolled during active infection and were followed longitudinally through the course of disease. Collaborating institutions collected whole blood in K2EDTA tubes following their own protocols. Collaborator samples were shipped for TCRbeta analysis as frozen whole blood, isolated PBMCs, or DNA extracted from either sample type.

This chain joins TRBV5-1 to TRBJ2-3; TRBD2 is a possible D gene, resting on 6 matching bases. This clonotype originated in a woman aged 55-70 years with COVID-19, enrolled during active disease. Source material: peripheral blood. The DNA sequence reads TGCGCCAGCAGCTCGGGAGGCACAGATACGCAGTATTTT. This gives the protein CASSSGGTDTQYF.